A selection of T cell receptor beta chains follows, all from one sample in a study of control samples from healthy donors and cancer patients. TCRdb's copy holds only in-frame clones and misses some; the assay was immunoSEQ multiplex PCR. The sample holds about 140,000 clones, around 88% seen once. Sequenced input: blood. Receptors originate from a man in his late teens or twenties in good health. Both conserved end residues are part of each CDR3. A D gene is named only where the DNA matches it firmly. Some rows mark clone size as missing; the rest say once, few, many or name a class of expanded clone.

j_call: TRBJ1-2
cdr3_length: 13
clone_size: .
v_call: TRBV7-9
d_call: TRBD1
cdr3_nt: TGTGCCAGCAGCTTGACAGGGTTGATTGGCTACACCTTC
cdr3_aa: CASSLTGLIGYTF

j_call: TRBJ1-1
cdr3_length: 12
clone_size: once
v_call: TRBV11-2
d_call: .
cdr3_nt: TGTGCCAGCAGCTTACTGAACACTGAAGCTTTCTTT
cdr3_aa: CASSLLNTEAFF

j_call: TRBJ2-5
cdr3_length: 16
clone_size: .
v_call: TRBV4-1
d_call: TRBD1
cdr3_nt: TGCGCCAGCAGCCTCTACGGGACAGGCCCAGGGGAGACCCAGTACTTC
cdr3_aa: CASSLYGTGPGETQYF

j_call: TRBJ1-4
cdr3_length: 15
clone_size: .
v_call: TRBV3-1/TRBV3-2
d_call: .
cdr3_nt: TGTGCCAGCAGCCAAGATTGGGCAGGAGGGGAAAAACTGTTTTTT
cdr3_aa: CASSQDWAGGEKLFF

j_call: TRBJ1-4
cdr3_length: 17
clone_size: .
v_call: TRBV5-1
d_call: TRBD1
cdr3_nt: TGCGCCAGCAGCGCGGGACAGGGGGCATCGACTAATGAAAAACTGTTTTTT
cdr3_aa: CASSAGQGASTNEKLFF

j_call: TRBJ2-7
cdr3_length: 15
clone_size: .
v_call: TRBV13
d_call: .
cdr3_nt: TGTGCCAGCAGCTTCGGCCCGGGCATGCCTTACGAGCAGTACTTC
cdr3_aa: CASSFGPGMPYEQYF

j_call: TRBJ2-7
cdr3_length: 17
clone_size: .
v_call: TRBV28
d_call: TRBD2
cdr3_nt: TGTGCCAGCAGTTTAGTCCCATCTAGCGGGGGGTTAGATGAGCAGTACTTC
cdr3_aa: CASSLVPSSGGLDEQYF

j_call: TRBJ2-5
cdr3_length: 18
clone_size: .
v_call: TRBV6-2/TRBV6-3
d_call: .
cdr3_nt: TGTGCCAGCAGTTCCAGGGGCGCGTGGGCGGGGCGCCAAGAGACCCAGTACTTC
cdr3_aa: CASSSRGAWAGRQETQYF

j_call: TRBJ2-7
cdr3_length: 15
clone_size: .
v_call: TRBV7-5
d_call: .
cdr3_nt: TGTGCCAGAAGCGTGGACAGGGAGCCAACCTACGAGCAGTACTTC
cdr3_aa: CARSVDREPTYEQYF

j_call: TRBJ1-2
cdr3_length: 15
clone_size: .
v_call: TRBV6-2/TRBV6-3
d_call: .
cdr3_nt: TGTGCCAGCAGTTGGGGGACGGAGGCGGACTATGGCTACACCTTC
cdr3_aa: CASSWGTEADYGYTF

j_call: TRBJ2-5
cdr3_length: 16
clone_size: .
v_call: TRBV7-9
d_call: .
cdr3_nt: TGTGCCAGCAGCTTAGTCCCGCCAGGGGTACAAGAGACCCAGTACTTC
cdr3_aa: CASSLVPPGVQETQYF

j_call: TRBJ2-1
cdr3_length: 16
clone_size: .
v_call: TRBV9
d_call: .
cdr3_nt: TGTGCCAGCAGCGGCCGCCTAACTGGGTCCCACAATGAGCAGTTCTTC
cdr3_aa: CASSGRLTGSHNEQFF

j_call: TRBJ2-3
cdr3_length: 14
clone_size: .
v_call: TRBV27
d_call: .
cdr3_nt: TGTGCCAGCAGTCTAGGGGGGTCCACAGATACGCAGTATTTT
cdr3_aa: CASSLGGSTDTQYF

j_call: TRBJ2-5
cdr3_length: 17
clone_size: .
v_call: TRBV3-1/TRBV3-2
d_call: TRBD1
cdr3_nt: TGTGCCAGCAGCCAAATAACAAGGACAGGAGTACAAGAGACCCAGTACTTC
cdr3_aa: CASSQITRTGVQETQYF

j_call: TRBJ1-1
cdr3_length: 15
clone_size: once
v_call: TRBV7-2
d_call: .
cdr3_nt: TGTGCCAGCAGCCTAGGAGGTGGGATGAACACTGAAGCTTTCTTT
cdr3_aa: CASSLGGGMNTEAFF

j_call: TRBJ2-7
cdr3_length: 16
clone_size: .
v_call: TRBV7-9
d_call: .
cdr3_nt: TGTGCCAGCAGCCCGACGACAGGAACCATAACCTACGAGCAGTACTTC
cdr3_aa: CASSPTTGTITYEQYF

j_call: TRBJ2-2
cdr3_length: 16
clone_size: .
v_call: TRBV4-3
d_call: TRBD1
cdr3_nt: TGCGCCAGCAGCCAAGAAAGCGGGACAGGGACCGGGGAGCTGTTTTTT
cdr3_aa: CASSQESGTGTGELFF

j_call: TRBJ1-3
cdr3_length: 15
clone_size: .
v_call: TRBV14
d_call: .
cdr3_nt: TGTGCCAGCAGTCGGGGGGCACCGTCTGGAAACACCATATATTTT
cdr3_aa: CASSRGAPSGNTIYF

j_call: TRBJ2-3
cdr3_length: 17
clone_size: .
v_call: TRBV4-1
d_call: TRBD1
cdr3_nt: TGCGCCAGCAGCCAGGATACAGGGGGCGAGAGCACAGATACGCAGTATTTT
cdr3_aa: CASSQDTGGESTDTQYF

j_call: TRBJ1-2
cdr3_length: 13
clone_size: .
v_call: TRBV5-6
d_call: TRBD1
cdr3_nt: TGTGCCAGCAGCCCTGGACAGGGTCACGGCTACACCTTC
cdr3_aa: CASSPGQGHGYTF

j_call: TRBJ1-5
cdr3_length: 17
clone_size: once
v_call: TRBV28
d_call: TRBD1
cdr3_nt: TGTGCCAGCAGTTCCCGGGACAGGGGGCAAAACAATCAGCCCCAGCATTTT
cdr3_aa: CASSSRDRGQNNQPQHF

j_call: TRBJ1-5
cdr3_length: 12
clone_size: few
v_call: TRBV12-3/TRBV12-4
d_call: .
cdr3_nt: TGTGCCAGCAGTTTACCCAATCAGCCCCAGCATTTT
cdr3_aa: CASSLPNQPQHF

j_call: TRBJ2-1
cdr3_length: 17
clone_size: .
v_call: TRBV28
d_call: .
cdr3_nt: TGTGCCAGCAGATCATCAGGGGGGGGTCTAAGGTACAATGAGCAGTTCTTC
cdr3_aa: CASRSSGGGLRYNEQFF

j_call: TRBJ2-1
cdr3_length: 15
clone_size: .
v_call: TRBV5-1
d_call: TRBD1
cdr3_nt: TGCGCCAGCAGCTTTGGTCAGGGGGTGGACAATGAGCAGTTCTTC
cdr3_aa: CASSFGQGVDNEQFF